The text below deals with one TCR beta chain. The data are from a study of shared clonotypes between healthy human individuals. CDR1 is SGHNT, CDR2 YYREEE, per germline (reference sequence). V was pared by 4 bases and J by 8 bases, with 3 bases of the junction left unmatched. This CDR3 has 13 amino acids. Sequencing was performed with immunoSEQ multiplex PCR; in TCRdb, only in-frame clones are kept and a portion is missing. The sample has some 2.1 million clones; roughly 94% are singletons. This TCR came from a man aged 18 to 29 in good health. V and J are TRBV5-4 and TRBJ2-1, with TRBD1 matching 10 bases. Sequencing was carried out using naive CD4+ T cells sorted from blood. Subset described: CD45RA+ positively selected. The CDR3 loop reads CASSKGQGHEQFF. The CDR3 coding sequence is TGTGCCAGCAGCAAGGGACAGGGGCATGAGCAGTTCTTC.